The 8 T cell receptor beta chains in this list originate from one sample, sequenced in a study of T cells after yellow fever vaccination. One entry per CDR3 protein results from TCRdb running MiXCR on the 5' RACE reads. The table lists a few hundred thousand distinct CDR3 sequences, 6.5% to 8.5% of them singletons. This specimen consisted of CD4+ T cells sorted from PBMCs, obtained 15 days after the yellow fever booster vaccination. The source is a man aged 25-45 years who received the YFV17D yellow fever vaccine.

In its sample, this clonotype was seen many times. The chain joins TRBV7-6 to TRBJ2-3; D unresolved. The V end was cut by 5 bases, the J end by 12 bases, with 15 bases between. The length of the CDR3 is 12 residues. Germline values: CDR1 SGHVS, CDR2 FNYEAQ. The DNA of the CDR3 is TGTGCCAGCAGCGCCTCGGAAGCGTCCCAGTATTTT. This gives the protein CASSASEASQYF.

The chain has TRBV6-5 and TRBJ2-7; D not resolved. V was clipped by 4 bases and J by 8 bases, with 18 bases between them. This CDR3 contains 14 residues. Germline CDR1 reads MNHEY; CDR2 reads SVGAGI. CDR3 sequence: CASSSPSFREKQYF. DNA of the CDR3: TGTGCCAGCAGTTCTCCCTCCTTCCGAGAGAAGCAGTACTTC.

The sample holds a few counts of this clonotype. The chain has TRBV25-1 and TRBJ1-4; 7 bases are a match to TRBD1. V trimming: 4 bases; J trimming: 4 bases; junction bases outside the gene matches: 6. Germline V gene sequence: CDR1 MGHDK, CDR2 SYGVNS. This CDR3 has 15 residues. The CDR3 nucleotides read TGTGCCAGCAGTGGCTCCGGGACAGTTAATGAAAAACTGTTTTTT. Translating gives CASSGSGTVNEKLFF.

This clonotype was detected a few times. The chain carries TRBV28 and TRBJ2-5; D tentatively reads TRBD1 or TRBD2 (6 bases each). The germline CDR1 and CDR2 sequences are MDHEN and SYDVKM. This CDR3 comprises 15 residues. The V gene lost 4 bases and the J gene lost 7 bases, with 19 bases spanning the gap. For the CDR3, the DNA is TGTGCCAGCAGTTCCGAACGCAGGGGACTGGGGACCCAGTACTTC. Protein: CASSSERRGLGTQYF.

The CDR3 is CASSPNLAGSGEQYF. DNA for the CDR3: TGTGCCAGCTCACCGAATCTAGCGGGGAGCGGCGAGCAGTACTTC. The chain joins TRBV18 to TRBJ2-7, with 9 positions matching TRBD2. This CDR3 region has 15 residues. Germline assignment: CDR1 KGHSH and CDR2 LQKENI. The V and J ends lost 3 bases and 6 bases, in that order; junction bases with no gene match: 9.

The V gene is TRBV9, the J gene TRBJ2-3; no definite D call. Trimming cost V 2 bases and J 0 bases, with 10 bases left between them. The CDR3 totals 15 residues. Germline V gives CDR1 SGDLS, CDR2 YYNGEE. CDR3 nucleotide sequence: TGTGCCAGCAGCGTGGTTGACGGTAGCACAGATACGCAGTATTTT. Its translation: CASSVVDGSTDTQYF.

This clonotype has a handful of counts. In DNA, the CDR3 is TGTGCCAGCAGTTTAGGTAGGGGAATTAACACTGAAGCTTTCTTT. Translated: CASSLGRGINTEAFF. The chain employs TRBV12-3 or TRBV12-4 and TRBJ1-1; D possibly corresponds to TRBD1 (5 bases). With 1 base removed from V and 2 bases from J, the gap between germline ends came to 11 bases. The CDR3 length is 15 residues.

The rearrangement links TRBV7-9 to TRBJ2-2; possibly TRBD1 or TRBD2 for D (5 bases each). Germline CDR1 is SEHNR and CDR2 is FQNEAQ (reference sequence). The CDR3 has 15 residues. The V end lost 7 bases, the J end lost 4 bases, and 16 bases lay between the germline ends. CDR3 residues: CASTRGAVTTGELFF. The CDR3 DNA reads TGTGCCAGCACCCGAGGGGCAGTTACCACCGGGGAGCTGTTTTTT.